This T cell receptor (beta chain) was found in a study of post-analysis software for immune sequencing data (dated by TCRdb to the mid-2010s). Looking at the study overall: Relapsing-remitting, secondary progressive and progressive-relapsing multiple sclerosis were recorded as disease courses, and subtype annotation was lacking for some patients. The patient repertoires were set against about 12 previously published healthy control repertoires from donors whose ages ranged from roughly 6 to 27 years. A subset of samples was prepared in parallel using single-end sample barcoding, then pooled and co-amplified after Illumina adapter ligation.

Comments on this clonotype: What antigen it recognizes has not been identified. The record has no base qualities; no much larger clone is one base away.

The library was made by PCR. TCRdb lists the instrument as Illumina HiSeq 2500. Unique molecular identifiers were incorporated into TCR beta cDNA libraries to reduce PCR and sequencing biases. Per 1 to 10 million input T cells, roughly 500,000 cDNA molecules were obtained, such that each molecule approximated one T cell. The patient libraries were prepared and sequenced using the same protocol as the earlier healthy control dataset. Samples belonging to the same batch were prepared together, multiplexed and sequenced on a shared HiSeq lane. In the paper's pipeline: Raw barcoded reads were processed with MIGEC, and single-read molecular identifier groups were discarded before consensus assembly and CDR3 extraction. Clonotype tables were post-analysed with VDJtools, normalizing diversity by down-sampling all datasets to the smallest sample size. In repertoire overlap clustering, CDR3 amino acid sequences, but not nucleotide sequences, were matched to correct batch-related cross-sample contamination. Starting from the raw public reads, TCRdb applied fastp trimming at Q25, assembled clones with MiXCR and retained in-frame beta chains. Each entry is one CDR3 protein sequence, shown with its most common DNA and genes. The V and J calls reflect TCRdb's pipeline rather than the authors' work. This sample lists 820,000 or so distinct CDR3 sequences; approximately 57% were detected once. The top ten hold approximately 4.2% of the sample.

CDR1 and CDR2 (SGHRS, YFSETQ) derive from the germline V gene. The CDR3 goes from the cysteine to the phenylalanine over 15 residues. The entry retains the CDR3 DNA only, 45 bases that are in frame from base 1. The V and J ends are trimmed by 0 bases and 0 bases, leaving 9 bases between them. Broad study findings and their caveats: The control group was slightly older than the multiple sclerosis patient group. When samples were clustered directly using the F measure, samples prepared in the same batch co-clustered strongly, which prompted a batch-effect correction. Significantly lower normalized Chao1 diversity was found in multiple sclerosis patients than in controls, suggesting substantial peripheral T-cell clonal expansion. Patients showed significantly higher frequencies than controls for several TRBV segments, among them TRBV5-6, TRBV5-1 and TRBV20-1.

To demonstrate the VDJtools post-analysis software, the study profiled TCR beta repertoires from the peripheral blood of about a dozen young patients with multiple sclerosis. Multiple sclerosis patients were children and adolescents aged about 6 to 15 years. Sequencing was done on a sample of blood. The chain uses TRBV5-1 and TRBJ1-1; no D gene can be assigned with confidence. The receptor was isolated from a girl under 18 with multiple sclerosis. The CDR3 sequence is CASSLDSIMNTEAFF. DNA sequence: TGCGCCAGCAGCTTGGACAGCATCATGAACACTGAAGCTTTCTTT. With the portions outside the CDR3 filled from the reference TRBV5-1 and TRBJ1-1 genes, the complete variable region becomes KAGVTQTPRYLIKTRGQQVTLSCSPISGHRSVSWYQQTPGQGLQFLFEYFSETQRNKGNFPGRFSGRQFSNSRSEMNVSTLELGDSALYLCASSLDSIMNTEAFFGQGTRLTVV.